The 18 T cell receptor beta chains below were found in one sample sequenced in a study of radiation and T cells in renal cell carcinoma (dated by TCRdb to about 2020). The library was prepared using the immunoSEQ multiplex PCR assay. In TCRdb, the immuneACCESS table is reduced to in-frame sequences with V and J assigned. These tables do not hold every clone; where another copy was compared, an unresolved V gene accounts for under half, and the others remain unexplained. Counted in this sample were tens of thousands of clones; 80% to 90% of them appeared once. Jointly, the top ten make up 5% to 7.5% of the sample. The time point label here, explained by the study, means: blood 4 weeks post-SBRT, at nephrectomy. In light of the paper, this sample's treatment or condition label describes: 15 Gy SBRT to primary tumor, nephrectomy 4 weeks later. The sequencing used blood, collected from a patient whose treatment included radiotherapy and nephrectomy. These receptors were taken from a woman between 65 and 79 years old with renal cell carcinoma.

This clone was picked up a small number of times. The chain joins TRBV6-4 to TRBJ1-6, with D possibly being TRBD1 (5 bases). Germline V gene data show CDR1 as MRHNA and CDR2 as SNTAGT. This CDR3 region has 13 residues. V was shortened by 3 bases and J by 5 bases, with 5 bases between the two germline ends. The CDR3 region has the DNA TGTGCCAGCAGTGAACAGGATAATTCACCCCTCCACTTT. Encoded protein: CASSEQDNSPLHF.

The rearrangement links TRBV6-1 to TRBJ1-3; 8 bases agree with TRBD1. V shed 6 bases and J 3 bases; nucleotides not matched to a gene: 7. There are 15 residues in the CDR3. Looked up from germline, CDR1 is MNHNS and CDR2 is SASEGT. The CDR3 DNA follows: TGTGCCAGCAGGAAAGACAGGGGCGGTGGAAACACCATATATTTT. Amino acid sequence: CASRKDRGGGNTIYF.

On this clone: The sample holds other DNA sequences that translate to the same CDR3. The chain couples TRBV30 to TRBJ1-6; 8 bases are a match to TRBD1. This CDR3 spans 15 amino acids. CDR1 is GTSNPN and CDR2 is SVGIG in the germline V gene (reference sequence). Trimming took 2 bases from V and 9 from J; bases not matched to a gene: 9. The CDR3 sequence is CAWSRAGGGGSPLHF. In DNA, the CDR3 is TGTGCCTGGAGTAGGGCAGGGGGCGGGGGTTCACCCCTCCACTTT.

V and J are TRBV2 and TRBJ1-3; maybe TRBD1 (6 bases). The V end lost 4 bases, the J end lost 3 bases, and 10 bases lay between the germline ends. The CDR3 length is 14 residues. CDR1 and CDR2 from the germline V gene are SNHLY and FYNNEI. CDR3: CASSVRGGGNTIYF. The CDR3 coding sequence is TGTGCCAGCAGTGTCAGGGGTGGTGGAAACACCATATATTTT.

This clone was observed once. The rearrangement joins TRBV28 to TRBJ2-1, with D maybe TRBD2 (6 bases). This CDR3 has 12 residues. V was pared by 6 bases and J by 16 bases, with 19 bases between. Germline V gene lookup returns CDR1 MDHEN and CDR2 SYDVKM. CDR3 amino acids: CASSRPPGEKFF. CDR3 bases: TGTGCCAGCAGCCGTCCACCGGGGGAGAAATTCTTC.

J is TRBJ2-5 and V is TRBV14, with 8 bases fitting TRBD2. The CDR3 has 16 residues. Per germline, CDR1 SGHDN and CDR2 FVKESK. Trimming removed 5 bases from V and 1 base from J; junction bases left unmatched: 9. DNA for the CDR3: TGTGCCAGCAGCAAACTAGCGGCGACATTCCAAGAGACCCAGTACTTC. This encodes CASSKLAATFQETQYF. Complete variable domain (other parts from reference TRBV14 and TRBJ2-5): EAGVTQFPSHSVIEKGQTVTLRCDPISGHDNLYWYRRVMGKEIKFLLHFVKESKQDESGMPNNRFLAERTGGTYSTLKVQPAELEDSGVYFCASSKLAATFQETQYFGPGTRLLVL.

The chain has TRBV27 and TRBJ2-1; 8 bases match TRBD1. V lost 5 bases, J lost 5 bases, and 5 bases stayed unmatched. Germline-derived CDR1 and CDR2 are MNHEY and SMNVEV (reference sequence). The CDR3 is 14 amino acids. CDR3 sequence (DNA): TGTGCCAGCAGTCTGACAGGGGCCGACAATGAGCAGTTCTTC. Translation: CASSLTGADNEQFF.

V and J are TRBV11-2 and TRBJ2-5, with D possibly being TRBD1 or TRBD2 (6 bases each). Germline values: CDR1 SGHAT, CDR2 FQNNGV. Trimming shortened V by 3 bases and J by 5 bases, and 16 bases separated the two germline ends. CDR3 length equals 15 residues. The CDR3 region is CASSLGWGASETQYF. DNA of the CDR3: TGTGCCAGCAGCTTGGGTTGGGGGGCCTCCGAGACCCAGTACTTC.

This chain connects TRBV28 to TRBJ1-2; D remains ambiguous. V was cut by 7 bases and J by 6 bases, with 12 bases left in between. The V gene's germline CDR1 is MDHEN and CDR2 SYDVKM. There are 12 residues in the CDR3. This CDR3 reads CASTLEGDGYTF. DNA of the CDR3: TGTGCCAGCACCCTCGAGGGAGATGGCTACACCTTC.

This clone was detected a few times. This chain links TRBV15 with TRBJ1-1; 8 bases line up with TRBD1. The CDR3 length is 14 residues. Germline V lookup: CDR1 LNHNV, CDR2 YYDKDF (reference sequence). V gave up 3 bases and J gave up 4 bases; unmatched junction bases: 4. The CDR3 nucleotides read TGTGCCACCAGCAGGGCTGACAGGGGCACTGAAGCTTTCTTT. Protein product: CATSRADRGTEAFF.

The V call is TRBV7-8, the J call TRBJ2-5; maybe TRBD2 (7 bases). The CDR3 loop spans 15 amino acids. Trimming left V 3 bases short and J 5 bases short, with 16 bases between. Per the germline V gene, CDR1 is SGHVS and CDR2 is FQNEAQ. The chain's CDR3 is CASSFHGGREETQYF. CDR3 coding DNA: TGTGCCAGCAGCTTCCATGGGGGGCGGGAGGAGACCCAGTACTTC.

This rearrangement joins TRBV4-3 to TRBJ2-1, with D possibly TRBD2 on 6 matching bases. Trimming removed 4 bases from V and 5 bases from J, with 21 bases in between. The CDR3 sequence is 17 residues long. CDR1 and CDR2 (germline): LGHNA, YSLEER. The CDR3 region is CASSRRDRYSSNNEQFF. The CDR3 DNA is TGCGCCAGCAGCCGGAGGGATAGGTATTCCTCAAACAATGAGCAGTTCTTC.

The table lists this clone with a count of one. The genes are TRBV5-1 and TRBJ2-3, with 14 positions matching TRBD2. Losses at the gene ends were 7 bases for V and 3 bases for J; bases not matched to a gene: 13. The CDR3 has 18 amino acids. Germline V lookup: CDR1 SGHRS, CDR2 YFSETQ. In DNA, the CDR3 is TGCGCCAGCCGAGATCAGCCGACTAGCGGGGGGGTAACAGATACGCAGTATTTT. It codes for CASRDQPTSGGVTDTQYF. Full variable domain (missing parts from reference TRBV5-1 and TRBJ2-3): KAGVTQTPRYLIKTRGQQVTLSCSPISGHRSVSWYQQTPGQGLQFLFEYFSETQRNKGNFPGRFSGRQFSNSRSEMNVSTLELGDSALYLCASRDQPTSGGVTDTQYFGPGTRLTVL.

The chain has TRBV2 and TRBJ1-1; D may be TRBD1 (5 bases). Trimming left V 6 bases short and J 1 base short, with 9 bases between. This CDR3 has 13 residues. Germline V gene sequence: CDR1 SNHLY, CDR2 FYNNEI. For the CDR3, the DNA is TGTGCCAGCAGGGGGACTGAGAACACTGAAGCTTTCTTT. Translation: CASRGTENTEAFF.

The chain joins TRBV30 to TRBJ1-6, with 7 positions matching TRBD1. V trimming: 0 bases; J trimming: 5 bases; junction bases outside the gene matches: 4. The CDR3 consists of 15 residues. The germline V gene has CDR1 GTSNPN and CDR2 SVGIG (reference sequence). CDR3 amino acids: CAWSVGRGNNSPLHF. Here the CDR3 DNA reads TGTGCCTGGAGTGTAGGCAGGGGGAATAATTCACCCCTCCACTTT.

V is TRBV6-5 and J is TRBJ2-1, with 11 positions matching TRBD2. Germline-derived CDR1 and CDR2 are MNHEY and SVGAGI. The CDR3 sequence is 14 residues long. V was pared by 10 bases and J by 4 bases, with 6 bases of the junction left unmatched. The CDR3: CATRGLAVYNEQFF. Written as DNA, the CDR3 is TGTGCCACCCGGGGACTAGCGGTTTACAATGAGCAGTTCTTC.

The rearrangement links TRBV19 to TRBJ1-3; 8 bases are a match to TRBD1. Looked up from germline, CDR1 is LNHDA and CDR2 is SQIVND (reference sequence). The CDR3 length is 13 residues. V dropped 9 bases and J dropped 7; count of bases not matched to a gene: 8. The DNA of the CDR3 is TGTGCCAGCCGCACAGGGGGAACGAACACCATATATTTT. Translating it yields CASRTGGTNTIYF.

This clone was detected once. The DNA for the CDR3 is TGCAGCGTGACAGGGACCGCCAACGTCCTGACTTTC. Translated, it gives CSVTGTANVLTF. This sequence joins TRBV29-1 and TRBJ2-6; 7 bases fit TRBD1. Trimming took 6 bases from V and 7 from J; bases not matched to a gene: 3. CDR3 length: 12 amino acids. The V gene's germline CDR1 is SQVTM and CDR2 ANQGSEA.